The rows below give T cell receptor beta chains drawn from one sample of a study of cytomegalovirus exposure and HLA in healthy donors. Clones were sequenced by immunoSEQ multiplex PCR, and TCRdb holds only the in-frame ones, with some missing. The table records 180,000 or so clones, over 80% of them present only once. Input material: PBMCs. These receptors all come from a woman between 45 and 60 years old in good health and CMV-seropositive. The CDR3 runs from the conserved cysteine through the conserved F or W. D genes are given only for firm matches. The size entry is marked missing in some rows and otherwise reads once, few, many or a size class.

d_gene	abundance	v_gene	j_gene	CDR3aa	CDR3nt
-	-	TRBV28	TRBJ2-3	CASSPRGTGESNTQYF	TGTGCCAGCAGTCCCCGGGGTACGGGGGAGTCTAATACGCAGTATTTT
TRBD1	-	TRBV10-1	TRBJ2-7	CASSGQGTHEQYF	TGCGCCAGCAGCGGACAGGGCACCCACGAGCAGTACTTC
TRBD1	-	TRBV27	TRBJ1-2	CASSTKQGADYGYTF	TGTGCCAGCAGTACCAAACAGGGGGCGGACTATGGCTACACCTTC
-	-	TRBV2	TRBJ1-2	CASSGEYGYTF	TGTGCCAGCAGCGGAGAGTATGGCTACACCTTC
TRBD2	-	TRBV30	TRBJ2-3	CALYSGTSGGAWSDTQYF	TGTGCCCTTTACTCCGGGACTAGCGGGGGGGCCTGGTCAGATACGCAGTATTTT
TRBD1	-	TRBV30	TRBJ1-2	CAWSQGDRDYGYTF	TGTGCCTGGAGCCAGGGAGACAGGGACTATGGCTACACCTTC
TRBD1	-	TRBV18	TRBJ2-3	CASSPRQGASDTQYF	TGTGCCAGCTCACCGCGGCAGGGGGCATCGGATACGCAGTATTTT
TRBD1	-	TRBV28	TRBJ2-1	CASSFELPGQGYNEQFF	TGTGCCAGCAGCTTTGAATTACCGGGACAGGGATACAATGAGCAGTTCTTC
-	-	TRBV30	TRBJ1-2	CAWSVYRTGYTF	TGTGCCTGGAGTGTATACAGGACTGGCTACACCTTC
TRBD1	few	TRBV2	TRBJ1-2	CASTKDRDSNYGYTF	TGTGCCAGCACAAAAGACCGGGACAGTAACTATGGCTACACCTTC
TRBD2	-	TRBV5-4	TRBJ2-3	CASRMSGGAGTDTQYF	TGTGCCAGCAGAATGAGCGGGGGGGCCGGCACAGATACGCAGTATTTT
-	-	TRBV7-2	TRBJ2-5	CASSYLGVWETQYF	TGTGCCAGCAGCTACCTAGGGGTATGGGAGACCCAGTACTTC
-	few	TRBV5-5	TRBJ2-7	CASSLDLYEQYF	TGTGCCAGCAGCTTGGACCTCTACGAGCAGTACTTC
TRBD2	-	TRBV4-3	TRBJ2-7	CASSQDTASGAYEQYF	TGCGCCAGCAGCCAAGATACGGCTAGCGGCGCCTACGAGCAGTACTTC
-	-	TRBV7-9	TRBJ1-2	CASSHNYGNYGYTF	TGTGCCAGCAGCCATAACTACGGCAACTATGGCTACACCTTC
-	-	TRBV12-5	TRBJ2-3	CASGSSTDTQYF	TGTGCTAGTGGTTCGAGCACAGATACGCAGTATTTT
TRBD2	-	TRBV7-2	TRBJ2-3	CASSLGGLAGDTQYF	TGTGCCAGCAGCTTAGGGGGACTAGCGGGAGATACGCAGTATTTT
-	-	TRBV5-4	TRBJ2-5	CASSLGQRETQYF	TGTGCCAGCAGCTTGGGACAGCGAGAGACCCAGTACTTC
-	-	TRBV6-5	TRBJ1-6	CASSQTEYNSPLHF	TGTGCCAGCAGCCAAACAGAGTATAATTCACCCCTCCACTTT
TRBD1	-	TRBV5-8	TRBJ1-6	CASSWGQVYSPLHF	TGTGCCAGCAGCTGGGGACAGGTGTATTCACCCCTCCACTTT
TRBD1	-	TRBV9	TRBJ2-2	CASSVGNRGNTGELFF	TGTGCCAGCAGCGTAGGAAACAGGGGTAACACCGGGGAGCTGTTTTTT
-	-	TRBV5-8	TRBJ2-1	CASPAGLINYNEQFF	TGTGCCAGCCCGGCAGGACTCATCAATTACAATGAGCAGTTCTTC
TRBD2	-	TRBV2	TRBJ2-3	CASSEASGTNTDTQYF	TGTGCCAGCAGTGAGGCTAGCGGGACGAACACAGATACGCAGTATTTT
-	few	TRBV6-1	TRBJ1-1	CASGRTGSSEAFF	TGTGCCAGCGGAAGAACAGGGTCGTCGGAAGCTTTCTTT
-	-	TRBV6-1	TRBJ1-5	CASSVTMGNQPQHF	TGTGCCAGCAGTGTAACTATGGGCAATCAGCCCCAGCATTTT
-	-	TRBV6-5	TRBJ1-5	CASSYSDGRNQPQHF	TGTGCCAGCAGTTACTCGGACGGGAGGAATCAGCCCCAGCATTTT
-	-	TRBV7-2	TRBJ1-1	CASSLFRTEAFF	TGTGCCAGCAGCTTATTCCGGACTGAAGCTTTCTTT
-	-	TRBV28	TRBJ2-7	CASSLGGPYEQYF	TGTGCCAGCAGTTTGGGAGGACCCTACGAGCAGTACTTC
-	-	TRBV7-3	TRBJ1-3	CASSLNRGNTIYF	TGTGCCAGCAGCTTAAACAGGGGAAACACCATATATTTT
TRBD1	-	TRBV5-5	TRBJ2-6	CASSQMDRGGANVLTF	TGTGCCAGCAGCCAAATGGACAGGGGAGGGGCCAACGTCCTGACTTTC
-	-	TRBV5-1	TRBJ2-2	CASSGKGWNTGELFF	TGCGCCAGCAGCGGAAAGGGGTGGAACACCGGGGAGCTGTTTTTT
TRBD2	-	TRBV5-6	TRBJ2-7	CASSFVGERGGKAYEQYF	TGTGCCAGCAGCTTCGTCGGGGAGCGGGGTGGAAAAGCCTACGAGCAGTACTTC
-	few	TRBV9	TRBJ2-5	CASSVGTKETQYF	TGTGCCAGCAGCGTAGGGACAAAAGAGACCCAGTACTTC
TRBD2	-	TRBV7-2	TRBJ2-4	CASSLDGTSESIQYF	TGTGCCAGCAGCTTGGACGGGACTAGCGAGAGCATTCAGTACTTC
-	-	TRBV2	TRBJ1-1	CASSEAPRTEAFF	TGTGCCAGCAGTGAAGCCCCGAGGACTGAAGCTTTCTTT
-	-	TRBV15	TRBJ2-7	CATSREGGAREQYF	TGTGCCACCAGCAGAGAAGGGGGGGCCCGCGAGCAGTACTTC
-	-	TRBV4-3	TRBJ1-5	CASSQETPWDTETNQPQHF	TGCGCCAGCAGCCAAGAAACACCGTGGGACACCGAGACCAATCAGCCCCAGCATTTT
-	-	TRBV4-3	TRBJ1-3	CASSQGRRGRPGNTIYF	TGCGCCAGCAGCCAAGGTCGCCGAGGAAGACCTGGAAACACCATATATTTT
TRBD2	once	TRBV7-2	TRBJ2-7	CASSFGTSGTYEQYF	TGTGCCAGCAGCTTTGGTACTAGCGGTACCTACGAGCAGTACTTC
TRBD2	-	TRBV5-4	TRBJ2-3	CASSLGAGKDADTQYF	TGTGCCAGCAGCCTCGGAGCGGGGAAGGATGCAGATACGCAGTATTTT
TRBD1	-	TRBV6-4	TRBJ1-2	CASSDSIGTGKPYTF	TGTGCCAGCAGTGACTCGATTGGGACAGGGAAACCCTACACCTTC
TRBD1	-	TRBV9	TRBJ1-2	CASNGQGLGYTF	TGTGCCAGCAACGGACAGGGTTTGGGCTACACCTTC
-	-	TRBV6-5	TRBJ2-1	CASTLTRMTYNEQFF	TGTGCCAGCACTTTGACTAGGATGACTTACAATGAGCAGTTCTTC
TRBD2	-	TRBV6-6	TRBJ2-1	CASSETSLSSYNEQFF	TGTGCCAGCAGCGAGACTAGCCTAAGCTCCTACAATGAGCAGTTCTTC
TRBD2	-	TRBV27	TRBJ2-7	CASSFFPGREREGRYEQYF	TGTGCCAGCAGTTTTTTCCCGGGCAGGGAGCGGGAGGGCCGGTACGAGCAGTACTTC